The clone carrying this T cell receptor beta chain was picked up one time. As yet, its antigen is unknown. The data were taken from a study of shared clonotypes between healthy human individuals. Naive CD8 populations comprised CD45RO-negative cells positively selected for CCR7, excluding terminally differentiated effector memory CD45RA+ cells. Trimming at V came to 6 bases and at J to 5 bases, leaving 4 bases not matched to a gene. The CDR3 loop spans 14 amino acids. Germline CDR1 MNHEY, CDR2 SVGAGI. Findings and limits, study-wide: Rarefaction gave evidence that sorted-subset sequencing remained incomplete despite large depth.

Measured with immunoSEQ multiplex PCR; TCRdb has only the in-frame clones, and not every one. The table shows about 680,000 clones, with 92% occurring only once. Sequenced: naive CD8+ T cells sorted from blood. The TCR comes from a man in his thirties or forties in good health. The chain links TRBV6-5 to TRBJ1-4; TRBD1 matches 9 bases. The CDR3 nucleotides read TGTGCCAGCAGCCACGGACAGGGGAATGAAAAACTGTTTTTT. This translates into CASSHGQGNEKLFF.